Listed here are 29 T cell receptor beta chains from one sample, sequenced in a study of blood T cell repertoires in COVID-19. The method was immunoSEQ multiplex PCR; TCRdb's version includes in-frame clones alone and lacks a portion of them. Altogether about 99,000 clones are present, 84% being singletons, with the ten largest covering 1.5% to 2.5%. Sequenced sample: peripheral blood. Receptors originate from a man aged 65-85 years with active or convalescent COVID-19.

The chain links TRBV3-1 (or the pseudogene TRBV3-2) to TRBJ1-1, with 11 nucleotides matching TRBD1. The CDR3 is 15 amino acids. Germline-derived CDR1 and CDR2 are LGHDT and YNNKEL (reference sequence). V was clipped by 4 bases and J by 7 bases; unmatched bases: 8. CDR3 DNA sequence: TGTGCCAGCAGCCTAACCGGGACAGGGGGGGTTGAAGCTTTCTTT. It translates to CASSLTGTGGVEAFF.

This chain joins TRBV19 and TRBJ1-5; 10 nucleotides agree with TRBD1. The CDR3 length is 17 residues. Germline V CDR1 and CDR2: LNHDA, SQIVND (reference sequence). V lost 1 base, J lost 6 bases, and 9 bases stayed unmatched. CDR3 coding DNA: TGTGCCAGTAGTATAGCCCCCCGACAGGGGGCCGGTCAGCCCCAGCATTTT. This encodes CASSIAPRQGAGQPQHF. The full variable domain, with the rest looked up from reference TRBV19 and TRBJ1-5, is DGGITQSPKYLFRKEGQNVTLSCEQNLNHDAMYWYRQDPGQGLRLIYYSQIVNDFQKGDIAEGYSVSREKKESFPLTVTSAQKNPTAFYLCASSIAPRQGAGQPQHFGDGTRLSIL.

The V call is TRBV6-5, the J call TRBJ2-2; D may be TRBD1 (5 bases). CDR1 is MNHEY, CDR2 SVGAGI, per germline. Trimming removed 6 bases from V and 1 base from J, with 12 bases in between. The CDR3 totals 15 residues. The CDR3 protein is CASRNPGQNTGELFF. The DNA for the CDR3 is TGTGCCAGCAGGAACCCTGGACAGAACACCGGGGAGCTGTTTTTT.

The rearrangement links TRBV5-4 to TRBJ2-1; 8 bases fit TRBD2. This CDR3 is built from 16 residues. V was clipped by 1 base and J by 2 bases; unmatched bases: 5. The V gene's germline CDR1 is SGHNT and CDR2 YYREEE (reference sequence). CDR3 amino acids: CASSLSGGGPYNEQFF. CDR3 sequence (DNA): TGTGCCAGCAGCTTGTCGGGGGGGGGACCCTACAATGAGCAGTTCTTC.

V usage is TRBV4-1 and J usage is TRBJ1-4; weak D call: TRBD1 (6 bases). V lost 1 base and J 7 bases, leaving 22 bases between the germline ends. Germline V lookup: CDR1 MGHRA, CDR2 YSYEKL. The CDR3 has 18 amino acids. The CDR3 here is CASSQAVRFGGGLEKLFF. CDR3 sequence (DNA): TGCGCCAGCAGCCAAGCGGTTCGTTTTGGGGGCGGACTTGAAAAACTGTTTTTT.

The gene calls are TRBV6-1 and TRBJ1-2, with 10 bases identical to TRBD1. Germline lookup yields CDR1 MNHNS and CDR2 SASEGT. The CDR3 extends over 14 amino acids. V trimming: 1 base; J trimming: 7 bases; junction bases outside the gene matches: 3. This CDR3 is CASSEGQGASGYTF. The CDR3 DNA is TGTGCCAGCAGTGAAGGACAGGGGGCTTCTGGCTACACCTTC.

The chain employs TRBV30 and TRBJ1-5, with TRBD1 matching 7 bases. This CDR3 has 16 residues. V was pared by 3 bases and J by 0 bases, with 8 bases of the junction left unmatched. Germline CDR1 GTSNPN, CDR2 SVGIG (reference sequence). The CDR3: CAWSPRTGRSNQPQHF. CDR3 sequence (DNA): TGTGCCTGGAGCCCACGGACAGGCCGTAGCAATCAGCCCCAGCATTTT.

The rearrangement uses TRBV7-9 and TRBJ2-5; TRBD2 agrees at 12 bases. V shed 4 bases, J shed 5 bases, and the junction held 8 bases outside the gene matches. Germline CDR1 and CDR2: SEHNR and FQNEAQ (reference sequence). The CDR3 loop spans 16 amino acids. The CDR3 reads CASSYLTSGGSETQYF. DNA for the CDR3: TGTGCCAGCAGCTATCTTACTAGCGGGGGGTCTGAGACCCAGTACTTC.

This chain links TRBV2 with TRBJ1-5; 8 nucleotides match TRBD1. Germline CDR1 is SNHLY and CDR2 is FYNNEI. The CDR3 is 14 residues long. V shed 3 bases, J shed 7 bases, and the junction held 5 bases outside the gene matches. The CDR3 DNA follows: TGTGCCAGCAGTGACACAGGGGGGAGGCAGCCCCAGCATTTT. As protein: CASSDTGGRQPQHF.

V gene TRBV9 combines with J gene TRBJ2-1, with 7 bases aligning to TRBD2. Trimming took 4 bases from V and 4 from J; bases not matched to a gene: 8. This CDR3 is built from 15 residues. The germline gives CDR1 SGDLS, CDR2 YYNGEE. This CDR3 reads CASSPREAGYNEQFF. The CDR3 bases are TGTGCCAGCAGCCCCCGTGAAGCGGGGTACAATGAGCAGTTCTTC. The full variable domain, rest sourced from reference TRBV9 and TRBJ2-1, is DSGVTQTPKHLITATGQRVTLRCSPRSGDLSVYWYQQSLDQGLQFLIQYYNGEERAKGNILERFSAQQFPDLHSELNLSSLELGDSALYFCASSPREAGYNEQFFGPGTRLTVL.

The rearrangement links TRBV3-1 (or the pseudogene TRBV3-2) to TRBJ1-1; the D gene is possibly TRBD1 (5 bases). CDR3 size: 16 residues. Germline CDR1 is LGHDT and CDR2 is YNNKEL (reference sequence). With 4 bases removed from V and 4 bases from J, the gap between germline ends came to 19 bases. CDR3: CASSRRGRGLVTEAFF. The CDR3 bases are TGTGCCAGCAGCCGCCGAGGGAGGGGATTAGTCACTGAAGCTTTCTTT.

The rearrangement joins TRBV28 to TRBJ2-3; TRBD2 might be the D (5 bases). The CDR3 consists of 13 residues. The V end lost 6 bases, the J end lost 10 bases, and 17 bases lay between the germline ends. Germline V gives CDR1 MDHEN, CDR2 SYDVKM. The CDR3: CASSLPSPSAQYF. The CDR3 coding sequence is TGTGCCAGCAGCCTGCCTAGCCCCTCAGCGCAGTATTTT. Variable domain in full (rest from reference TRBV28 and TRBJ2-3): DVKVTQSSRYLVKRTGEKVFLECVQDMDHENMFWYRQDPGLGLRLIYFSYDVKMKEKGDIPEGYSVSREKKERFSLILESASTNQTSMYLCASSLPSPSAQYFGPGTRLTVL.

V gene TRBV6-2 or TRBV6-3 combines with J gene TRBJ1-5; perhaps TRBD1 as D (5 bases). The V gene's germline CDR1 is MNHEY and CDR2 SVGEGT. Trimming removed 5 bases at V and 6 bases at J, with 23 bases between. The CDR3 consists of 17 residues. DNA for the CDR3: TGTGCCAGCAGTCTAAAAACGACGGGAGCCGGGGGTCAGCCCCAGCATTTT. This sequence encodes CASSLKTTGAGGQPQHF.

V gene TRBV9 combines with J gene TRBJ1-2; 7 bases map to TRBD1. CDR3 length: 15 residues. Germline CDR1 is SGDLS and CDR2 is YYNGEE. V shed 4 bases, J shed 6 bases, and the junction held 12 bases outside the gene matches. The DNA for the CDR3 is TGTGCCAGCAGCCTCTCCATTAGACAGGGCGATGGCTACACCTTC. It is translated as CASSLSIRQGDGYTF.

The gene calls are TRBV9 and TRBJ1-6, with 8 nucleotides matching TRBD1. The CDR3 covers 14 residues. CDR1 SGDLS and CDR2 YYNGEE come from the germline V gene. V was pared by 3 bases and J by 7 bases, with 3 bases of the junction left unmatched. The CDR3 sequence: CASSGTGLNSPLHF. CDR3 DNA: TGTGCCAGCAGCGGGACAGGGCTGAATTCACCCCTCCACTTT.

The rearrangement joins TRBV5-1 to TRBJ1-2; D ambiguous. The CDR3 extends over 13 amino acids. V shed 4 bases and J shed 5 bases, with 12 bases lying between them. Germline CDR1 reads SGHRS; CDR2 reads YFSETQ. The CDR3 loop is CASSPTEKYGYTF. The CDR3 DNA sequence: TGCGCCAGCAGCCCGACGGAGAAGTATGGCTACACCTTC.

V is TRBV5-1 and J is TRBJ1-3; possibly TRBD1 for D (6 bases). CDR3 length: 17 amino acids. V lost 4 bases and J 2 bases, leaving 19 bases between the germline ends. CDR1 and CDR2 from the germline V gene are SGHRS and YFSETQ. CDR3 in DNA: TGCGCCAGCAGCCCTACGCTGGGGGCTGAAACTGGAAACACCATATATTTT. Its protein product is CASSPTLGAETGNTIYF.

The chain is built from TRBV5-1 and TRBJ2-2, with D possibly TRBD1 on 5 matching bases. This CDR3 spans 16 amino acids. Trimming pared 3 bases from V and 1 base from J, leaving 13 bases between. Per germline, CDR1 SGHRS and CDR2 YFSETQ. CDR3 nucleotide sequence: TGCGCCAGCAGCTCAGGGTGGCTCCAGAACACCGGGGAGCTGTTTTTT. Amino acid sequence: CASSSGWLQNTGELFF.

This chain connects TRBV6-5 to TRBJ2-7, with TRBD2 identical over 7 bases. V trimming: 2 bases; J trimming: 3 bases; junction bases outside the gene matches: 7. Germline V gene data show CDR1 as MNHEY and CDR2 as SVGAGI. This CDR3 region has 15 residues. CDR3 sequence: CASSYRLGEGYEQYF. CDR3 DNA: TGTGCCAGCAGTTACCGCCTCGGGGAGGGCTACGAGCAGTACTTC.

This clone was detected only a few times. The chain combines TRBV30 with TRBJ2-6; possible D gene TRBD1, 5 bases. Trimming took 0 bases from V and 2 from J, leaving 8 bases between them. Germline CDR1 and CDR2: GTSNPN and SVGIG (reference sequence). The CDR3 sequence is 15 residues long. Here the CDR3 reads CAWSVTRAGANVLTF. The CDR3 coding sequence is TGTGCCTGGAGTGTAACCAGGGCTGGGGCCAACGTCCTGACTTTC.

This chain links TRBV10-2 with TRBJ1-3; 8 nucleotides line up with TRBD1. This CDR3 is built from 16 residues. Germline values: CDR1 WSHSY, CDR2 SAAADI. Trimming at V came to 5 bases and at J to 0 bases, leaving 6 bases not matched to a gene. The CDR3 loop is CASSNTGGYSGNTIYF. The CDR3 DNA sequence: TGCGCCAGCAGTAACACAGGGGGTTACTCTGGAAACACCATATATTTT.

DNA of the CDR3: TGTGCCTGGAGTAGGGGGCTGAACACTGAAGCTTTCTTT. Protein product: CAWSRGLNTEAFF. V and J are TRBV30 and TRBJ1-1; 7 bases match TRBD1. The CDR3 is made up of 13 amino acids. Losses at the gene ends were 2 bases for V and 0 bases for J; bases not matched to a gene: 0. Germline V gene lookup returns CDR1 GTSNPN and CDR2 SVGIG (reference sequence).

This clone appeared once. The rearrangement joins TRBV29-1 to TRBJ1-1; 7 positions match TRBD1. Germline values: CDR1 SQVTM, CDR2 ANQGSEA. The CDR3 extends over 11 amino acids. J was trimmed by 6 bases and V by 4 bases; bases with no gene match: 2. CDR3 loop: CSVGRGSEAFF. The CDR3 nucleotides read TGCAGCGTTGGCAGGGGGTCTGAAGCTTTCTTT. The full variable domain, rest sourced from reference TRBV29-1 and TRBJ1-1, is SAVISQKPSRDICQRGTSLTIQCQVDSQVTMMFWYRQQPGQSLTLIATANQGSEATYESGFVIDKFPISRPNLTFSTLTVSNMSPEDSSIYLCSVGRGSEAFFGQGTRLTVV.

The genes are TRBV2 and TRBJ2-5; D not resolved. Trimming pared 0 bases from V and 7 bases from J, leaving 12 bases between. Germline lookup yields CDR1 SNHLY and CDR2 FYNNEI. The CDR3 contains 14 residues. CDR3 amino acids: CASSEARPSRTQYF. The CDR3 DNA is TGTGCCAGCAGTGAAGCGCGCCCCTCGCGGACCCAGTACTTC.

The chain couples TRBV2 to TRBJ1-2; TRBD1 agrees at 12 bases. V lost 6 bases to trimming and J lost 5 bases; unmatched junction nucleotides: 7. Germline CDR1 SNHLY, CDR2 FYNNEI. This CDR3 contains 15 residues. DNA for the CDR3: TGTGCCAGCAGGGTAGGGACAGGGGGCAAGTATGGCTACACCTTC. Translated: CASRVGTGGKYGYTF. Full variable domain (remainder filled in from reference TRBV2 and TRBJ1-2): EPEVTQTPSHQVTQMGQEVILRCVPISNHLYFYWYRQILGQKVEFLVSFYNNEISEKSEIFDDQFSVERPDGSNFTLKIRSTKLEDSAMYFCASRVGTGGKYGYTFGSGTRLTVV.

The genes are TRBV3-1 (or the pseudogene TRBV3-2) and TRBJ1-1; D not resolved. In germline, CDR1 is LGHDT, CDR2 YNNKEL (reference sequence). Trimming took 2 bases from V and 5 from J, leaving 15 bases between them. The CDR3 loop spans 15 amino acids. The CDR3 protein is CASSQLWASGTEAFF. Written as DNA, the CDR3 is TGTGCCAGCAGCCAACTTTGGGCCTCCGGAACTGAAGCTTTCTTT.

The V and J genes are TRBV5-4 and TRBJ2-2, with D perhaps TRBD1 (5 bases). From germline, CDR1 is SGHNT and CDR2 YYREEE (reference sequence). V shed 3 bases and J shed 0 bases, with 9 bases lying between them. The CDR3 covers 15 residues. The chain's CDR3 is CASSSDSSNTGELFF. The CDR3 DNA sequence: TGTGCCAGCAGCTCCGACAGTTCGAACACCGGGGAGCTGTTTTTT.

The rearrangement links TRBV30 to TRBJ2-1; a possible D gene is TRBD2 (6 bases). V dropped 6 bases and J dropped 1 base, with 13 bases sitting between them. This CDR3 has 14 amino acids. CDR1 is GTSNPN, CDR2 SVGIG, per germline (reference sequence). The CDR3 reads CACAGTPSYNEQFF. CDR3 DNA sequence: TGTGCCTGTGCAGGGACTCCTTCCTACAATGAGCAGTTCTTC.

This clone showed up just once. The V call is TRBV5-8, the J call TRBJ1-5; no clear D. In germline, CDR1 is SGHTS, CDR2 YDEGEE. This CDR3 contains 13 residues. V lost 4 bases, J lost 4 bases, and 9 bases lay in between. This CDR3 is CASSPGPNQPQHF. The CDR3 region has the DNA TGTGCCAGCAGCCCTGGGCCGAATCAGCCCCAGCATTTT.